Listed below are T cell receptor beta chains from one sample, sequenced in a study of shared clonotypes between healthy human individuals. Clones were read by immunoSEQ multiplex PCR, and TCRdb kept only the in-frame ones, dropping some. Altogether 950,000 to 1,100,000 clones are present, around 82% being singletons, with the ten largest covering 0.55% to 0.7%. Input material: memory CD4+ T cells from PBMCs. The receptors were gathered from a man aged 18 to 35 in good health. Some clones in this sample may be carry-over from other donors' samples. CDR3s include the opening cysteine and the closing phenylalanine or tryptophan. D genes are given only for firm matches. For some rows the clone size is stated as once, few or many, or as a class when expanded; others skip it.

size: NA; J: TRBJ1-4; D: TRBD1; V: TRBV4-2; DNA: TGTGCCAGCAGCCGGGGACAGGGCATTGTTAATGAAAAACTGTTTTTT; CDR3: CASSRGQGIVNEKLFF
size: NA; J: TRBJ1-4; D: NA; V: TRBV4-2; DNA: TGTGCCAGCAGCCAAGATTCCGGCGAAAAACTGTTTTTT; CDR3: CASSQDSGEKLFF
size: NA; J: TRBJ1-1; D: NA; V: TRBV20-1; DNA: TGCAGTGCTTACTGGAACACTGAAGCTTTCTTT; CDR3: CSAYWNTEAFF
size: NA; J: TRBJ2-7; D: NA; V: TRBV2; DNA: TGTGCCAGCAGTCGAGACAGGAGTTACGAGCAGTACTTC; CDR3: CASSRDRSYEQYF
size: NA; J: TRBJ2-7; D: TRBD1; V: TRBV5-1; DNA: TGCGCCAGCAGCAGGACCGGGACAGGGGCCGAGCAGTACTTC; CDR3: CASSRTGTGAEQYF
size: NA; J: TRBJ2-7; D: TRBD1; V: TRBV4-1; DNA: TGCGCCAGCAGCCCCCTGGGACAGGGGGCCTACGAGCAGTACTTC; CDR3: CASSPLGQGAYEQYF
size: NA; J: TRBJ2-2; D: NA; V: TRBV5-1; DNA: TGCGCCAGCAGCTTAGCTGGGCAAAACACCGGGGAGCTGTTTTTT; CDR3: CASSLAGQNTGELFF
size: NA; J: TRBJ2-2; D: NA; V: TRBV28; DNA: TGTGCCAGCAGTCACCCGGGACTCAACACCGGGGAGCTGTTTTTT; CDR3: CASSHPGLNTGELFF
size: NA; J: TRBJ1-1; D: NA; V: TRBV11-1; DNA: TGTGCCAGCAGCTTAACAGCCATGAACACTGAAGCTTTCTTT; CDR3: CASSLTAMNTEAFF
size: NA; J: TRBJ1-5; D: NA; V: TRBV9; DNA: TGTGCCAGCAGCGTAGGGGGACTTAGCAATCAGCCCCAGCATTTT; CDR3: CASSVGGLSNQPQHF
size: NA; J: TRBJ1-1; D: NA; V: TRBV6-1; DNA: TGTGCCAGCAGTGAAGTGGAGTCGGATCCCTGGGAACCTGAAGCTTTCTTT; CDR3: CASSEVESDPWEPEAFF
size: NA; J: TRBJ2-7; D: NA; V: TRBV5-1; DNA: TGCGCCAGCAGCGCGGGGGACAAGGCCTACGAGCAGTACTTC; CDR3: CASSAGDKAYEQYF
size: NA; J: TRBJ1-1; D: NA; V: TRBV30; DNA: TGTGCCTGGATCCCAGAAATTGGGAGCACTGAAGCTTTCTTT; CDR3: CAWIPEIGSTEAFF
size: NA; J: TRBJ1-2; D: NA; V: TRBV6-6; DNA: TGTGCCAGCAGTCCCACAGGACAGACCGGCGACTATGGCTACACCTTC; CDR3: CASSPTGQTGDYGYTF
size: NA; J: TRBJ1-6; D: NA; V: TRBV4-3; DNA: TGCGCCAGCAGCCCCTTGGGACCGTCGAGCTCCTATAATTCACCCCTCCACTTT; CDR3: CASSPLGPSSSYNSPLHF
size: NA; J: TRBJ2-4; D: TRBD1; V: TRBV6-1; DNA: TGTGCCAGTTCGACAGGGTCCATAGCCAAAAACATTCAGTACTTC; CDR3: CASSTGSIAKNIQYF
size: NA; J: TRBJ2-2; D: NA; V: TRBV15; DNA: TGTGCCACCAGCAGAGTACTGGGTGCCGGGGAGCTGTTTTTT; CDR3: CATSRVLGAGELFF
size: NA; J: TRBJ1-1; D: NA; V: TRBV7-8; DNA: TGTGCCAGCAGCTTGCAGGGGACCACTGAAGCTTTCTTT; CDR3: CASSLQGTTEAFF
size: many; J: TRBJ2-5; D: TRBD2; V: TRBV7-8; DNA: TGTGCCAGCAGCCGCAAGACTAGCGGAGAGACCCAGTACTTC; CDR3: CASSRKTSGETQYF
size: NA; J: TRBJ1-1; D: TRBD1; V: TRBV18; DNA: TGTGCCAGCTCACTGGGACAGGGATCGAACACTGAAGCTTTCTTT; CDR3: CASSLGQGSNTEAFF
size: NA; J: TRBJ2-3; D: TRBD2; V: TRBV25-1; DNA: TGTGCCAGCAGCCAGCGGCGGGGGGCCGGCACAGATACGCAGTATTTT; CDR3: CASSQRRGAGTDTQYF
size: NA; J: TRBJ1-2; D: TRBD1; V: TRBV19; DNA: TGTGCCAGTAGTATAAGGGCGGGGCGGACAGGGCCCGGCGGCTACACCTTC; CDR3: CASSIRAGRTGPGGYTF
size: once; J: TRBJ2-3; D: NA; V: TRBV6-5; DNA: TGTGCCAGCAGTTACTCGGTATCCACAGATACGCAGTATTTT; CDR3: CASSYSVSTDTQYF
size: NA; J: TRBJ1-2; D: NA; V: TRBV10-3; DNA: TGTGCCATCAGTGAGGGACAGCCTAGGGACTATGGCTACACCTTC; CDR3: CAISEGQPRDYGYTF
size: NA; J: TRBJ1-5; D: NA; V: TRBV30; DNA: TGTGCCTGGAGTCGCCAAAATAATCAGCCCCAGCATTTT; CDR3: CAWSRQNNQPQHF
size: NA; J: TRBJ1-2; D: NA; V: TRBV19; DNA: TGTGCCAGTACCCGCGCGGGTGATGGCTACACCTTC; CDR3: CASTRAGDGYTF
size: NA; J: TRBJ2-5; D: NA; V: TRBV5-6; DNA: TGTGCCAGCAGCTTGCCGGGACTTCAAGAGACCCAGTACTTC; CDR3: CASSLPGLQETQYF
size: NA; J: TRBJ2-3; D: TRBD2; V: TRBV7-9; DNA: TGTGCCAGCAGCTTAATTGCGGGAGTGCTAGATACGCAGTATTTT; CDR3: CASSLIAGVLDTQYF
size: once; J: TRBJ2-1; D: NA; V: TRBV5-1; DNA: TGCGCCAGCAGCCCCGGACTTATCAATGAGCAGTTCTTC; CDR3: CASSPGLINEQFF
size: NA; J: TRBJ2-3; D: NA; V: TRBV14; DNA: TGTGCCAGCAGCCACTCCAGGGGAGGCACAGATACGCAGTATTTT; CDR3: CASSHSRGGTDTQYF
size: few; J: TRBJ2-3; D: TRBD1; V: TRBV6-5; DNA: TGTGCCACAGCCGGGACAGGGCCAGGTACGCAGTATTTT; CDR3: CATAGTGPGTQYF
size: few; J: TRBJ1-1; D: NA; V: TRBV5-1; DNA: TGCGCCAGCAGCTTGGTGCAGGGCCTGGCTGAGGCTTTCTTT; CDR3: CASSLVQGLAEAFF
size: NA; J: TRBJ1-1; D: NA; V: TRBV30; DNA: TGTGCCTGGAGTACCTACAGAAACACTGAAGCTTTCTTT; CDR3: CAWSTYRNTEAFF
size: NA; J: TRBJ1-5; D: TRBD1; V: TRBV28; DNA: TGTGCCAGCAGTCCCCTGACAGGGTCAAGTCAGCCCCAGCATTTT; CDR3: CASSPLTGSSQPQHF
size: few; J: TRBJ2-1; D: NA; V: TRBV27; DNA: TGTGCCAGCAGGTCAACTAGTTCCTCCTACAATGAGCAGTTCTTC; CDR3: CASRSTSSSYNEQFF
size: NA; J: TRBJ2-3; D: NA; V: TRBV15; DNA: TGTGCCACCAGCAGAGATGTGAGAGCAGATACGCAGTATTTT; CDR3: CATSRDVRADTQYF
size: once; J: TRBJ1-1; D: NA; V: TRBV10-3; DNA: TGTGCCATCAGGGGAGGCGGTAAGGATGGCGGCACTGAAGCTTTCTTT; CDR3: CAIRGGGKDGGTEAFF
size: NA; J: TRBJ1-1; D: NA; V: TRBV2; DNA: TGTGCCAGCATCAGACAGGCGGTGAACACTGAAGCTTTCTTT; CDR3: CASIRQAVNTEAFF
size: NA; J: TRBJ2-2; D: NA; V: TRBV7-9; DNA: TGTGCCAGCACCCCTGACTTGTGGATGGGGCTGTTTTTT; CDR3: CASTPDLWMGLFF
size: NA; J: TRBJ2-1; D: TRBD2; V: TRBV5-1; DNA: TGCGCCAGCAGCTTGGCCGGGCGGGAGGGGTATGAGCAGTTCTTC; CDR3: CASSLAGREGYEQFF
size: NA; J: TRBJ2-3; D: NA; V: TRBV10-3; DNA: TGTGCCATCAGCCCCGACCAGGGCACAGATACGCAGTATTTT; CDR3: CAISPDQGTDTQYF
size: few; J: TRBJ2-7; D: NA; V: TRBV12-5; DNA: TGTGCTAGTGGCCTCAACAGGGAGAGCTCCTACGAGCAGTACTTC; CDR3: CASGLNRESSYEQYF
size: NA; J: TRBJ1-1; D: TRBD1; V: TRBV2; DNA: TGTGCCAGCAAGGGGACAGGAGAAAACACTGAAGCTTTCTTT; CDR3: CASKGTGENTEAFF
size: NA; J: TRBJ1-2; D: TRBD1; V: TRBV5-1; DNA: TGCGCCAGCAGCTTCTCGGACAGGCTCTATGGCTACACCTTC; CDR3: CASSFSDRLYGYTF